This T cell receptor (beta chain) was recovered during a study of CD8 T cells in ankylosing spondylitis. Study findings and constraints: Disease-linked clones, CD8+, were relatively rare in peripheral blood. For ankylosing spondylitis blood, a TCR beta motif of 7 to 9 highly homologous variants appeared characteristic. As reported, disease-linked clones showed significant enrichment in matched ankylosing spondylitis synovial fluid.

Germline V gene sequence: CDR1 SGDLS, CDR2 YYNGEE. The CDR3 totals 12 residues. The V and J ends lost 4 bases and 5 bases respectively, with 9 bases between them. This clonotype showed up just a few times. Its antigen is still unknown. Making the TCR beta libraries involved quantitative 5'-RACE with molecular barcodes. From the 5' RACE reads, TCRdb called clonotypes with MiXCR, one entry per CDR3 protein. The table shows more than 20,000 distinct CDR3 sequences, with roughly 13% occurring only once. The gene calls are TRBV9 and TRBJ2-5, with no clear D. The sequencing input was blood. The origin of this receptor is a male donor with ankylosing spondylitis or in good health (not recorded which). CDR3 region: CASSPETETQYF. The CDR3 nucleotides read TGTGCCAGCAGCCCAGAGACGGAGACCCAGTACTTC.